The 27 T cell receptor beta chains below come from one sample, sequenced in a study of cytomegalovirus exposure and HLA in healthy donors. The PCR ran on 60 Vbeta and 13 Jbeta primers. Clones were sequenced by immunoSEQ multiplex PCR, and TCRdb holds only the in-frame ones, with some missing. The repertoire holds over 100,000 clones, with about three quarters as singletons. Sequenced input: PBMCs. Source of these receptors: a woman between 18 and 29 years old in good health and CMV-seropositive.

The rearrangement joins TRBV30 to TRBJ2-3, with 7 bases aligning to TRBD2. There are 16 residues in the CDR3. V lost 4 bases and J lost 1; bases outside the gene matches: 11. Germline CDR1 GTSNPN, CDR2 SVGIG (reference sequence). CDR3 sequence (DNA): TGTGCCTGGACCTCCTTGGCGGGAGTCCGCACAGATACGCAGTATTTT. Translation: CAWTSLAGVRTDTQYF.

The chain uses TRBV7-3 and TRBJ1-2; a possible D gene is TRBD1 (5 bases). The CDR3 is made up of 16 amino acids. The V gene lost 5 bases and the J gene lost 4 bases, with 20 bases spanning the gap. Germline V gene sequence: CDR1 SGHTA, CDR2 FQGTGA. The CDR3 DNA is TGTGCCAGCAGCCCCGGCGGGGGAGGGTTCGTCTATGGCTACACCTTC. It codes for CASSPGGGGFVYGYTF.

V is TRBV30 and J is TRBJ2-1, with 10 bases matching TRBD2. This CDR3 region has 13 residues. V lost 2 bases and J lost 14; bases outside the gene matches: 9. CDR1 and CDR2 from the germline V gene are GTSNPN and SVGIG (reference sequence). CDR3 nucleotides: TGTGCCTGGAGTATCGGTAGCGGGAGGCCGGAGTTCTTC. It encodes CAWSIGSGRPEFF.

This clone appeared once. CDR3 amino acids: CASSLGLAGGPFENEQYF. CDR3 coding DNA: TGTGCCAGCAGCTTGGGACTAGCGGGAGGGCCATTCGAGAACGAGCAGTACTTC. The chain recombines TRBV5-6 with TRBJ2-7, with 14 bases matching TRBD2. Trimming at V came to 0 bases and at J to 5 bases, leaving 10 bases not matched to a gene. This CDR3 has 18 residues. Per germline, CDR1 SGHDT and CDR2 YYEEEE.

For the CDR3, the DNA is TGTGCCAGCAGTTTACAGGGGAATCTGGCTGGCTACACCTTC. Translation: CASSLQGNLAGYTF. V usage is TRBV6-5 and J usage is TRBJ1-2, with TRBD1 matching 7 bases. CDR3 length: 14 amino acids. Per germline, CDR1 MNHEY and CDR2 SVGAGI. V gave up 4 bases and J gave up 7 bases; unmatched junction bases: 9.

The CDR3 DNA sequence: TGTGCCAGCAGTTTGGTCCCGGGACATACCCAAGAGACCCAGTACTTC. Encoded protein: CASSLVPGHTQETQYF. The J gene is TRBJ2-5, the V gene TRBV28; maybe TRBD1 (6 bases). The CDR3 runs 16 residues. Trimming removed 3 bases at V and 1 base at J, with 15 bases between. CDR1 MDHEN and CDR2 SYDVKM come from the germline V gene.

J is TRBJ2-1 and V is TRBV7-3; TRBD2 agrees at 7 bases. Germline assignment: CDR1 SGHTA and CDR2 FQGTGA. The J segment lost 5 bases and the V segment lost 0 bases, leaving 7 bases of the junction unmatched. The CDR3 has 16 amino acids. The CDR3 DNA sequence: TGTGCCAGCAGCTTAACCTCGGGAGGAATAAACAATGAGCAGTTCTTC. Translated: CASSLTSGGINNEQFF.

This clone was picked up a small number of times. This chain links TRBV10-2 with TRBJ2-7; 7 bases map to TRBD2. V was pared by 5 bases and J by 0 bases, with 4 bases of the junction left unmatched. Germline CDR1 reads WSHSY; CDR2 reads SAAADI. This CDR3 is built from 14 residues. The CDR3 DNA follows: TGCGCCAGCAGTCCCAGCGGGGCCTCCTACGAGCAGTACTTC. Its translation: CASSPSGASYEQYF.

The chain recombines TRBV18 with TRBJ2-1; D might be TRBD2 (5 bases). The length of the CDR3 is 15 residues. V lost 2 bases, J lost 6 bases, and 14 bases lay in between. Germline CDR1 reads KGHSH; CDR2 reads LQKENI. CDR3 residues: CASSPERRTSNEQFF. The CDR3, as DNA: TGTGCCAGCTCACCAGAGCGGAGGACCTCCAATGAGCAGTTCTTC.

The gene calls are TRBV10-2 and TRBJ1-6, with 8 bases that match TRBD1. In germline, CDR1 is WSHSY, CDR2 SAAADI. Trimming cost V 6 bases and J 11 bases; bases outside gene matches: 9. The CDR3 loop spans 14 amino acids. As DNA, the CDR3 is TGCGCCAGCAGCCCGCAGGGGGCGATTACACCCCTCCACTTT. This codes for CASSPQGAITPLHF.

This rearrangement joins TRBV7-8 to TRBJ2-7, with TRBD2 matching over 8 bases. The CDR3 has 15 amino acids. Looked up from germline, CDR1 is SGHVS and CDR2 is FQNEAQ. V gave up 5 bases and J gave up 0 bases; unmatched junction bases: 6. The CDR3: CASSDRSGSSYEQYF. As DNA, the CDR3 is TGTGCCAGCAGCGACAGAAGCGGGAGCTCCTACGAGCAGTACTTC.

This clone occurred once. The gene calls are TRBV6-1 and TRBJ2-2; 7 nucleotides agree with TRBD1. The trim removed 4 bases at V and 6 bases at J, leaving 2 bases unmatched. The germline V gene encodes CDR1 MNHNS and CDR2 SASEGT. The CDR3 totals 13 residues. The CDR3 loop is CASSAQGAGELFF. In DNA form, the CDR3 reads TGTGCCAGCAGTGCCCAGGGGGCCGGGGAGCTGTTTTTT.

The genes are TRBV19 and TRBJ1-5; tentatively, D is TRBD1 (6 bases). Trimming left V 5 bases short and J 4 bases short, with 12 bases between. CDR3 size: 14 residues. In germline, CDR1 is LNHDA, CDR2 SQIVND (reference sequence). This CDR3 is CASSSPGANQPQHF. The CDR3 nucleotides are TGTGCCAGTAGTTCCCCAGGGGCTAATCAGCCCCAGCATTTT. The full variable domain, its missing parts supplied by reference TRBV19 and TRBJ1-5, is DGGITQSPKYLFRKEGQNVTLSCEQNLNHDAMYWYRQDPGQGLRLIYYSQIVNDFQKGDIAEGYSVSREKKESFPLTVTSAQKNPTAFYLCASSSPGANQPQHFGDGTRLSIL.

The chain is built from TRBV9 and TRBJ2-7, with TRBD2 matching 10 bases. Germline trimming cut 2 bases from V and 6 bases from J; bases unmatched to any gene: 11. The CDR3 consists of 16 residues. In germline, CDR1 is SGDLS, CDR2 YYNGEE. This chain's CDR3 is CASSVGLAGEWSEQYF. The CDR3, as DNA: TGTGCCAGCAGCGTTGGGCTAGCGGGAGAATGGAGCGAGCAGTACTTC.

J is TRBJ2-5 and V is TRBV2; D may be TRBD1 (7 bases). Germline V gene data show CDR1 as SNHLY and CDR2 as FYNNEI. The V and J ends lost 8 bases and 2 bases respectively, with 9 bases between them. This CDR3 spans 12 amino acids. The CDR3 reads CASAGQQETQYF. CDR3 sequence (DNA): TGTGCCAGCGCGGGACAGCAAGAGACCCAGTACTTC.

V gene TRBV10-2 combines with J gene TRBJ1-5; D gene unclear. CDR3 length equals 13 residues. From germline, CDR1 is WSHSY and CDR2 SAAADI. With 4 bases removed from V and 4 bases from J, the gap between germline ends came to 8 bases. CDR3 nucleotides: TGCGCCAGCAGTGGAGTTTCTAATCAGCCCCAGCATTTT. Its translation: CASSGVSNQPQHF.

This chain joins TRBV7-8 and TRBJ2-7, with 9 bases matching TRBD1. Losses at the gene ends were 6 bases for V and 12 bases for J; bases not matched to a gene: 12. CDR1 is SGHVS and CDR2 is FQNEAQ in the germline V gene. The CDR3 runs 13 residues. The CDR3 is CASRPGTGTFWYF. CDR3 DNA: TGTGCCAGCAGACCCGGGACAGGGACGTTTTGGTACTTC.

This clone occurred a few times. The chain employs TRBV5-8 and TRBJ1-5; 10 nucleotides align to TRBD1. The CDR3 consists of 15 residues. The V segment lost 8 bases and the J segment 3 bases; nucleotides outside the gene matches: 8. Per germline, CDR1 SGHTS and CDR2 YDEGEE. The CDR3 spells CASPGTGDTNQPQHF. The CDR3 nucleotides read TGTGCCAGTCCCGGGACAGGGGATACCAATCAGCCCCAGCATTTT.

The genes are TRBV9 and TRBJ1-4, with D possibly being TRBD1 (5 bases). From germline, CDR1 is SGDLS and CDR2 YYNGEE. The CDR3 loop spans 15 amino acids. V shed 4 bases and J shed 5 bases, with 15 bases lying between them. The CDR3 here is CASSPGGGVNEKLFF. The CDR3 coding sequence is TGTGCCAGCAGCCCCGGGGGGGGAGTGAATGAAAAACTGTTTTTT.

V usage is TRBV28 and J usage is TRBJ2-1; tentative D call: TRBD2 (6 bases). CDR1 MDHEN and CDR2 SYDVKM come from the germline V gene. Trimming took 3 bases from V and 2 from J, leaving 20 bases between them. CDR3 length: 18 residues. CDR3 DNA: TGTGCCAGCAGTTTTCCCCCCAACCAGGACTATACCTACAATGAGCAGTTCTTC. It is translated as CASSFPPNQDYTYNEQFF. The full variable domain, with the rest looked up from reference TRBV28 and TRBJ2-1, is DVKVTQSSRYLVKRTGEKVFLECVQDMDHENMFWYRQDPGLGLRLIYFSYDVKMKEKGDIPEGYSVSREKKERFSLILESASTNQTSMYLCASSFPPNQDYTYNEQFFGPGTRLTVL.

This clone was observed a handful of times. V and J are TRBV6-4 and TRBJ2-3; 11 bases map to TRBD2. There are 15 residues in the CDR3. V lost 3 bases and J lost 13; bases outside the gene matches: 12. Germline V gives CDR1 MRHNA, CDR2 SNTAGT. CDR3 nucleotide sequence: TGTGCCAGCAGTGAAACTAGCGGGGGTACAGATAAGAAGTATTTT. Amino acid sequence: CASSETSGGTDKKYF.

The chain carries TRBV27 and TRBJ2-4; the match to TRBD2 covers 7 bases. CDR1 MNHEY and CDR2 SMNVEV come from the germline V gene (reference sequence). V lost 5 bases, J lost 0 bases, and 1 base stayed unmatched. The CDR3 length is 14 residues. CDR3 DNA: TGTGCCAGCAGTCTAGCGGAAGCCAAAAACATTCAGTACTTC. Its protein product is CASSLAEAKNIQYF.

The J gene is TRBJ2-4, the V gene TRBV28; 11 bases are shared with TRBD2. V lost 3 bases and J lost 0; bases outside the gene matches: 7. The CDR3 consists of 18 residues. Germline CDR1 and CDR2: MDHEN and SYDVKM. The CDR3 here is CASSFGTSGPLAKNIQYF. The DNA for the CDR3 is TGTGCCAGCAGTTTCGGGACTAGCGGACCCCTAGCCAAAAACATTCAGTACTTC.

Of note for this clone: The germline gene is not matched at one end of the junction; a read error may be the cause. This rearrangement joins TRBV5-1 to TRBJ2-7; 8 nucleotides agree with TRBD1. There are 14 residues in the CDR3. Germline V gene lookup returns CDR1 SGHRS and CDR2 YFSETQ. This CDR3 is CASGFRDRSYEQYF. CDR3 nucleotide sequence: TGCGCCAGCGGCTTTAGGGACAGGTCCTACGAGCAGTACTTC.

This chain links TRBV5-7 with TRBJ2-2; 7 nucleotides align to TRBD1. TRBV5-7 is annotated as an ORF whose role is uncertain. This CDR3 has 16 amino acids. V lost 1 base to trimming and J lost 8 bases; unmatched junction nucleotides: 11. This chain's CDR3 is CASSLRTGLLKGELFF. The CDR3 nucleotides are TGTGCCAGCAGCTTGAGGACAGGACTGCTTAAGGGGGAGCTGTTTTTT.

This clone appeared a few times. Germline is not matched at one junction end, which may reflect a read error. The chain links TRBV7-7 to TRBJ2-5, with D possibly being TRBD2 (5 bases). In germline, CDR1 is SSHAT, CDR2 FNYEAQ (reference sequence). This CDR3 is built from 15 residues. CDR3 residues: CASSSLAGGQETQYF. In nucleotides, the CDR3 is TGTGCTAGCAGCTCCCTCGCGGGCGGGCAAGAGACCCAGTACTTC. The full variable domain, its missing parts supplied by reference TRBV7-7 and TRBJ2-5, is GAGVSQSPRYKVTKRGQDVTLRCDPISSHATLYWYQQALGQGPEFLTYFNYEAQPDKSGLPSDRFSAERPEGSISTLTIQRTEQRDSAMYRCASSSLAGGQETQYFGPGTRLLVL.

The gene calls are TRBV28 and TRBJ2-2; 7 bases match TRBD1. Germline V gives CDR1 MDHEN, CDR2 SYDVKM. The CDR3 covers 15 residues. The trim removed 8 bases at V and 5 bases at J, leaving 11 bases unmatched. CDR3: CASFPVTTGTGELFF. CDR3 sequence (DNA): TGTGCCAGCTTCCCAGTAACGACAGGGACCGGGGAGCTGTTTTTT.